Presented here are 2 T cell receptor beta chains from one specimen sequenced in a study of CD8 T cells in Susac syndrome. It was with random hexamers that roughly 0.45 to 1 ug RNA was reverse transcribed. TCRdb re-analysed the immunoSEQ multiplex PCR reads in MiXCR, keeping a single row per CDR3 protein. The profile covers some 260,000 distinct CDR3 sequences, with approximately 81% appearing a single time and around 0.12% taken by the ten largest. The sequenced sample was CD8+ T cells from PBMCs. These receptors all come from a human donor with multiple sclerosis.

The gene calls are TRBV12-3 or TRBV12-4 and TRBJ2-7; the D gene could be TRBD1 or TRBD2 (5 bases each). V gave up 3 bases and J gave up 2 bases, with 11 bases separating them. This CDR3 spans 14 amino acids. The CDR3 DNA is TGTGCCAGCAGTTTTGGGCTGGGGGCCTACGAGCAGTACTTC. Encoded protein: CASSFGLGAYEQYF.

This chain joins TRBV30 and TRBJ2-3, with D unresolved. V was cut by 1 base and J by 2 bases, with 19 bases left in between. The CDR3 is 17 residues long. CDR1 GTSNPN and CDR2 SVGIG come from the germline V gene (reference sequence). This CDR3 reads CAWSGLEFGGVTDTQYF. In DNA, the CDR3 is TGTGCCTGGAGTGGCCTAGAGTTTGGCGGAGTCACAGATACGCAGTATTTT.